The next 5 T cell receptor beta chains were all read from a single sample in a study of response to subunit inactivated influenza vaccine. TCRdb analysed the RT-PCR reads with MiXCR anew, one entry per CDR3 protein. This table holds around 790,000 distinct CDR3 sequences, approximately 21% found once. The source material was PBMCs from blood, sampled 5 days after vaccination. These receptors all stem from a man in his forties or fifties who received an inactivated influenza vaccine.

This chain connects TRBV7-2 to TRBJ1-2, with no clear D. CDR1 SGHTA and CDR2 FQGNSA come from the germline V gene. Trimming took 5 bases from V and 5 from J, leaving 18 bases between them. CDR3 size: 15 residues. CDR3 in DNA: TGTGCCAGCAGCATAGAAGCGGGGTTAGAATATGGCTACACCTTC. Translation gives CASSIEAGLEYGYTF.

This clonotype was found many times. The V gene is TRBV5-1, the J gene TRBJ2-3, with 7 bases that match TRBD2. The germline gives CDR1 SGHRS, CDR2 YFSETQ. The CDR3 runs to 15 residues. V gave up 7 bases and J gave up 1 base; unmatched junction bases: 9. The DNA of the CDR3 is TGCGCCAGCGGTCCCAGCGGGGTAGGCACAGATACGCAGTATTTT. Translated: CASGPSGVGTDTQYF. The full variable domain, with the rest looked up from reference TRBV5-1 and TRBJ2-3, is KAGVTQTPRYLIKTRGQQVTLSCSPISGHRSVSWYQQTPGQGLQFLFEYFSETQRNKGNFPGRFSGRQFSNSRSEMNVSTLELGDSALYLCASGPSGVGTDTQYFGPGTRLTVL.

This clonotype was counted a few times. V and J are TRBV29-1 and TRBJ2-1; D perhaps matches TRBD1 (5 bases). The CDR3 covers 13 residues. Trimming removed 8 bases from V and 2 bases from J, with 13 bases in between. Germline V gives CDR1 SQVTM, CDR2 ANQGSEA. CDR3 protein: CSQVKGAYNEQFF. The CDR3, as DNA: TGCAGCCAAGTAAAAGGGGCCTACAATGAGCAGTTCTTC.

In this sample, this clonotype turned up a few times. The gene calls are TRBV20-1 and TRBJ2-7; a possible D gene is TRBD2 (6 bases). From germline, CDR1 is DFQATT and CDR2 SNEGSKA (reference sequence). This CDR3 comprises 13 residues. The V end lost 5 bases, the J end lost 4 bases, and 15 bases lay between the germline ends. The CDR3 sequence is CSAALSGGYEQYF. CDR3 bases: TGCAGTGCTGCTCTGAGCGGAGGGTACGAGCAGTACTTC.

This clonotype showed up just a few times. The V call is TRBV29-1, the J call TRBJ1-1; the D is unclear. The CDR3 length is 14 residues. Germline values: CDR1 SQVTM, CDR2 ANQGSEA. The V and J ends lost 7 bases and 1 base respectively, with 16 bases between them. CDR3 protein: CSAYGTQRNTEAFF. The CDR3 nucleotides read TGCAGCGCCTACGGTACACAACGGAACACTGAAGCTTTCTTT.